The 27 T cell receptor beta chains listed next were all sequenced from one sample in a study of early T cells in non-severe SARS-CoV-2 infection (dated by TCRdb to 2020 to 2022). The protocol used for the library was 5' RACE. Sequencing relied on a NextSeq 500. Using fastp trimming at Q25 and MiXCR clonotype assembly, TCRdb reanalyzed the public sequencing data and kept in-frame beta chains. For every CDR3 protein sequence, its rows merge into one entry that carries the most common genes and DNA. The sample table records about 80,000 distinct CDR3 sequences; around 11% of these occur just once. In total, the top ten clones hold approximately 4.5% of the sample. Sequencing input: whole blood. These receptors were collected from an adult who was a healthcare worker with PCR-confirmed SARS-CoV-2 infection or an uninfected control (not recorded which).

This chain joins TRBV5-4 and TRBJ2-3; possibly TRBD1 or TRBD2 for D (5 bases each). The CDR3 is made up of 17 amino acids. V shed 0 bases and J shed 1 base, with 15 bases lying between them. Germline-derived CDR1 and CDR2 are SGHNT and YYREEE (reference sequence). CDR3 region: CASSLEWDASGTDTQYF. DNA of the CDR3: TGTGCCAGCAGCTTGGAATGGGACGCCTCGGGCACAGATACGCAGTATTTT.

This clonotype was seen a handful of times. The DNA of the CDR3 is TGTGCCAGCAGTGAAGAGGGCCCCTTGGGGACCCAGTACTTC. Its protein is CASSEEGPLGTQYF. The chain employs TRBV25-1 and TRBJ2-5; the D gene is possibly TRBD2 (5 bases). The CDR3 loop spans 14 amino acids. The germline CDR1 and CDR2 sequences are MGHDK and SYGVNS. V gave up 2 bases and J gave up 7 bases, with 14 bases separating them. The variable domain in full, with the rest retrieved from reference TRBV25-1 and TRBJ2-5, is EADIYQTPRYLVIGTGKKITLECSQTMGHDKMYWYQQDPGMELHLIHYSYGVNSTEKGDLSSESTVSRIRTEHFPLTLESARPSHTSQYLCASSEEGPLGTQYFGPGTRLLVL.

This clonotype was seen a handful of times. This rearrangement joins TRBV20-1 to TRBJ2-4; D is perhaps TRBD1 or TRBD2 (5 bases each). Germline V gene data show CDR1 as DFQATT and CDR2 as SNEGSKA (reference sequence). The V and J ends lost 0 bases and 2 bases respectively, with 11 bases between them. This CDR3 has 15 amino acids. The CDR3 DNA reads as TGCAGTGCTAGAGACCCCCAGGGACCCAAAAACATTCAGTACTTC. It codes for CSARDPQGPKNIQYF.

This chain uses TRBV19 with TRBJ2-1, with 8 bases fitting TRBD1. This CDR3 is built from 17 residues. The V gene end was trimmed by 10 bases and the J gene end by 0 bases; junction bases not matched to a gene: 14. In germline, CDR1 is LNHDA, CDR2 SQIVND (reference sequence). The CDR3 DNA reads TGTGCCACCGCCAGACAGGGGAAAACAAACTCCTACAATGAGCAGTTCTTC. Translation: CATARQGKTNSYNEQFF.

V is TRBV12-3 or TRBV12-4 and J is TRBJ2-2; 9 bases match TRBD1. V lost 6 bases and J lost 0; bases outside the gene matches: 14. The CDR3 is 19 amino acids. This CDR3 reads CASSSDGTGPYPNTGELFF. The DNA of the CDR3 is TGTGCCAGCAGCTCCGACGGGACAGGGCCGTACCCGAACACCGGGGAGCTGTTTTTT.

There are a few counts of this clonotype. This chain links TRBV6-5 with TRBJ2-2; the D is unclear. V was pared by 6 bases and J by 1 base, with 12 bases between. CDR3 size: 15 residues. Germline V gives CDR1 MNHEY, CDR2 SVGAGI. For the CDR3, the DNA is TGTGCCAGCAGAAAACCGGGCCAGAACACCGGGGAGCTGTTTTTT. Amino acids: CASRKPGQNTGELFF.

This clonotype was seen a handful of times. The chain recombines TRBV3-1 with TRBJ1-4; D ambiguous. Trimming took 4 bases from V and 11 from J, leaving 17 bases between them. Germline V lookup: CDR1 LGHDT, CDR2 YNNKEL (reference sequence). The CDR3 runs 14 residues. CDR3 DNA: TGTGCCAGCAGCCGACCGGGCGGAACGTTGAAACTGTTTTTT. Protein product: CASSRPGGTLKLFF.

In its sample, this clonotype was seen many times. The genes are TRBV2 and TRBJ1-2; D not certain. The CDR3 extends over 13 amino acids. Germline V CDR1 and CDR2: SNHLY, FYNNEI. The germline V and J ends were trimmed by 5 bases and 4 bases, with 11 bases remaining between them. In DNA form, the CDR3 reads TGTGCCAGCAGTAAAGACATGTCCTATGGCTACACCTTC. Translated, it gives CASSKDMSYGYTF. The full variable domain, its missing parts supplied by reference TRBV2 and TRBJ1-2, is EPEVTQTPSHQVTQMGQEVILRCVPISNHLYFYWYRQILGQKVEFLVSFYNNEISEKSEIFDDQFSVERPDGSNFTLKIRSTKLEDSAMYFCASSKDMSYGYTFGSGTRLTVV.

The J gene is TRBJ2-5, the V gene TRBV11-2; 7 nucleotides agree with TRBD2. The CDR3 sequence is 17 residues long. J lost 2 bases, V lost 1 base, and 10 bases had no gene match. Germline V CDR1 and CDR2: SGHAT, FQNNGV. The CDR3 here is CASSLGLGTSAQETQYF. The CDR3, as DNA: TGTGCCAGCAGCTTAGGGTTGGGAACTAGCGCTCAAGAGACCCAGTACTTC.

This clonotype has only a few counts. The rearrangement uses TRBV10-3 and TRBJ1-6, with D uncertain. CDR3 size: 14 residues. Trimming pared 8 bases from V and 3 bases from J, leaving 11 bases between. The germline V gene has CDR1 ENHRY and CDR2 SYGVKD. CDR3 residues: CAIGRANYNSPLHF. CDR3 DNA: TGTGCCATCGGACGGGCAAACTATAATTCACCCCTCCACTTT.

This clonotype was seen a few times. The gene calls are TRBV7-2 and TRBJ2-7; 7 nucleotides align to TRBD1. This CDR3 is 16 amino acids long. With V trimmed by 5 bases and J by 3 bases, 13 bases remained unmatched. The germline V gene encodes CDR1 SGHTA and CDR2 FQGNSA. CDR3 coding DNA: TGTGCCAGCAGCGTGGGGCCGACAGGGAAGGGCTACGAGCAGTACTTC. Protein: CASSVGPTGKGYEQYF.

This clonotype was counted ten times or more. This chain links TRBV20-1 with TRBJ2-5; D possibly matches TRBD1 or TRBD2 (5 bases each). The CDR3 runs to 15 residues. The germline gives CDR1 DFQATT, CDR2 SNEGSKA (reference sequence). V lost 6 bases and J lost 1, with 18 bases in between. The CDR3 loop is CSAPPLSGLQETQYF. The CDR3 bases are TGCAGTGCCCCACCCTTATCGGGGCTCCAAGAGACCCAGTACTTC.

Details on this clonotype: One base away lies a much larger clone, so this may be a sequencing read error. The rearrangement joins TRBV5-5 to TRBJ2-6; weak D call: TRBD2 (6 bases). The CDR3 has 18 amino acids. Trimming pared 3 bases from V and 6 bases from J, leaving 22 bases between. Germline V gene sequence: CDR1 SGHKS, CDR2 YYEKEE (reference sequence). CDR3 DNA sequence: TGTGCCAGCAGCTCCAACTTGCAGGGAGGATATGTGGCCAACGTCCTGACTTTC. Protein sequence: CASSSNLQGGYVANVLTF.

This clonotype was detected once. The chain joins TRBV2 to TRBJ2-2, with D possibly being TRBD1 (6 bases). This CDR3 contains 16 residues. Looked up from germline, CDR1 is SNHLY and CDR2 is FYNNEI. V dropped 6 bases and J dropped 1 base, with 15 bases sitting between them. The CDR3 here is CASRSRDNQNTGELFF. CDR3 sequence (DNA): TGTGCCAGCAGGAGTAGGGACAATCAGAACACCGGGGAGCTGTTTTTT.

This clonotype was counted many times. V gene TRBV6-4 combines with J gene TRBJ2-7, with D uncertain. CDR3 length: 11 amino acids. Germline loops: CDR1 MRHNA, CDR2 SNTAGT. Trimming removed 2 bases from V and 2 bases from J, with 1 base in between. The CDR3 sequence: CASSDTYEQYF. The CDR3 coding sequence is TGTGCCAGCAGTGACACCTACGAGCAGTACTTC.

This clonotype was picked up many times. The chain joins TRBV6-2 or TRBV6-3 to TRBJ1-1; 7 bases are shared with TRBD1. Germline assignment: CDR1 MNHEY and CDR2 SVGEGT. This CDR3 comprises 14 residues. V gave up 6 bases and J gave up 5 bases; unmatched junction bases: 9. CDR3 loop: CASSRLTGLTEAFF. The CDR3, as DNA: TGTGCCAGCAGCCGCCTGACAGGGTTGACTGAAGCTTTCTTT.

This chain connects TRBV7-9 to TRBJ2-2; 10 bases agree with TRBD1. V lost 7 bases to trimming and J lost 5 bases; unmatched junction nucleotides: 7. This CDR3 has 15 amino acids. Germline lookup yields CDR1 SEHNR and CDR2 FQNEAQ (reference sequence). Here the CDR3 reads CASIMGTGETGELFF. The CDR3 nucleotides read TGTGCCAGCATCATGGGGACAGGGGAGACCGGGGAGCTGTTTTTT.

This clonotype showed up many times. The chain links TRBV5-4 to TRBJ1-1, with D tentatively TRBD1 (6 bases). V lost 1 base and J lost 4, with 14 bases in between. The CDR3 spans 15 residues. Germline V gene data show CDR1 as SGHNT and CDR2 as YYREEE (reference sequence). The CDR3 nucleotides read TGTGCCAGCAGCTTGACTAATGCAGGGGCCACTGAAGCTTTCTTT. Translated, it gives CASSLTNAGATEAFF.

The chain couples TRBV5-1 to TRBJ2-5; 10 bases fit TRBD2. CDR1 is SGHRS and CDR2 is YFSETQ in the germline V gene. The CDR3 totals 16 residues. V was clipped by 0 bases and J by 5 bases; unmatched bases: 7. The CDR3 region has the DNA TGCGCCAGCAGCTTGGAAAGCGGGGGGGCCCGGGAGACCCAGTACTTC. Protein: CASSLESGGARETQYF. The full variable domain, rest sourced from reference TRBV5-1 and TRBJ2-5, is KAGVTQTPRYLIKTRGQQVTLSCSPISGHRSVSWYQQTPGQGLQFLFEYFSETQRNKGNFPGRFSGRQFSNSRSEMNVSTLELGDSALYLCASSLESGGARETQYFGPGTRLLVL.

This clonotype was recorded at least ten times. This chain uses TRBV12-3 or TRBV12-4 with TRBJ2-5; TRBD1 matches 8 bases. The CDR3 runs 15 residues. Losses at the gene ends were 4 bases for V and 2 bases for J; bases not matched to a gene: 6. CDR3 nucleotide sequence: TGTGCCAGCAGTTCCGGGACAGGCCCTCAAGAGACCCAGTACTTC. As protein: CASSSGTGPQETQYF.

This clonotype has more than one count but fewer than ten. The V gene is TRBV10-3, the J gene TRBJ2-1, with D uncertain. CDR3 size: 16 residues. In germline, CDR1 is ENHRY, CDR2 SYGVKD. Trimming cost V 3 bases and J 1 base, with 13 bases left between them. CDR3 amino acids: CAISDPTIHSYNEQFF. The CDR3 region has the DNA TGTGCCATCAGTGATCCCACTATACATTCCTACAATGAGCAGTTCTTC.

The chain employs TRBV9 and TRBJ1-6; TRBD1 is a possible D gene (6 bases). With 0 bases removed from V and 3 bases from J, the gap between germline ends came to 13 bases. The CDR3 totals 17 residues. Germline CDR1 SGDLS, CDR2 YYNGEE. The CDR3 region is CASSVGSGEGYNSPLHF. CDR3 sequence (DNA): TGTGCCAGCAGCGTAGGGTCAGGGGAAGGCTATAATTCACCCCTCCACTTT.

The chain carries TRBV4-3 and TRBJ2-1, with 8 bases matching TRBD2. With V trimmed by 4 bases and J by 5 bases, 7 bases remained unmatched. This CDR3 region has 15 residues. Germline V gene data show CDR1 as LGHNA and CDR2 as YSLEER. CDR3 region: CASSPRTSFHNEQFF. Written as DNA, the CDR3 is TGCGCCAGCAGCCCAAGGACTAGCTTCCACAATGAGCAGTTCTTC.

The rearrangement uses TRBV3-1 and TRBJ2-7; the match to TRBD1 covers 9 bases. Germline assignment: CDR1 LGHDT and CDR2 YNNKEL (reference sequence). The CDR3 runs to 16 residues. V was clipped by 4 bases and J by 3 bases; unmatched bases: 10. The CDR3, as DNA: TGTGCCAGCAGCCGTACTACCGGGACAGGGAACTACGAGCAGTACTTC. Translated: CASSRTTGTGNYEQYF.

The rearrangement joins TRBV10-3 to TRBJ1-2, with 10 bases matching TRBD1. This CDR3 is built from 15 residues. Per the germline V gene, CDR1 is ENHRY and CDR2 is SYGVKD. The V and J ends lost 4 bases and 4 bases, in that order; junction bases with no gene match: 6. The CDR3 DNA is TGTGCCATCAGTGGAGGACAGGGGGGAGTCTATGGCTACACCTTC. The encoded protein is CAISGGQGGVYGYTF.

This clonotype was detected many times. In DNA, the CDR3 is TGTGCCAGCAGCGTAGCTACGGGAGTAACCGGGGAGCTGTTTTTT. This codes for CASSVATGVTGELFF. The chain employs TRBV9 and TRBJ2-2; a weak D match, TRBD2 (6 bases). V lost 0 bases to trimming and J lost 5 bases, with 11 bases between them. The CDR3 is 15 amino acids. From germline, CDR1 is SGDLS and CDR2 YYNGEE. Full variable domain (missing parts from reference TRBV9 and TRBJ2-2): DSGVTQTPKHLITATGQRVTLRCSPRSGDLSVYWYQQSLDQGLQFLIQYYNGEERAKGNILERFSAQQFPDLHSELNLSSLELGDSALYFCASSVATGVTGELFFGEGSRLTVL.

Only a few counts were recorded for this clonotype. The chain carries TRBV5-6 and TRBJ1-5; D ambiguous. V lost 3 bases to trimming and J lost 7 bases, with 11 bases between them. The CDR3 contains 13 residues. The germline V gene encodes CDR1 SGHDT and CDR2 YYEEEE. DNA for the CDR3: TGTGCCAGCAGCTATGGGTCCGGGCAGCCCCAGCATTTT. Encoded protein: CASSYGSGQPQHF.